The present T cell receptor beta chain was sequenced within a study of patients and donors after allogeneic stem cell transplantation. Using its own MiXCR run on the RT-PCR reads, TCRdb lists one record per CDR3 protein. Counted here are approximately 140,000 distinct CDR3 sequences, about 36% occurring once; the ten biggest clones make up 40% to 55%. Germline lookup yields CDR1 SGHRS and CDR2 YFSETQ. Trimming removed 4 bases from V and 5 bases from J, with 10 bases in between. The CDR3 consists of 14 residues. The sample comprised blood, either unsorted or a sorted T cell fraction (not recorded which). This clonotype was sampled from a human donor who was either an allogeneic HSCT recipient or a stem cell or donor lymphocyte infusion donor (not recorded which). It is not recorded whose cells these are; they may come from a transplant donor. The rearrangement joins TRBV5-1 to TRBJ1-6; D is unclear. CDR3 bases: TGCGCCAGCAGCCCCGGCGGGGATAATTCACCCCTCCACTTT. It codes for CASSPGGDNSPLHF.